One sample yielded the 22 T cell receptor beta chains listed below, sequenced in a study of shared clonotypes between healthy human individuals. The protocol was immunoSEQ multiplex PCR, while the TCRdb copy is restricted to in-frame clones and leaves out a portion. This repertoire shows about 2 million clones, 85% to 95% found once; its top ten account for 0.13%. Sequenced material: naive CD4+ T cells sorted from blood. The subset denotes: CD45RA+ positively selected. These receptors originate from a man in his late teens or twenties in good health.

A remark on this clone: In the same sample, other DNA sequences code for this CDR3. The rearrangement links TRBV2 to TRBJ2-5, with no clear D. The V and J ends lost 4 bases and 1 base respectively, with 7 bases between them. The CDR3 sequence is 13 residues long. Germline-derived CDR1 and CDR2 are SNHLY and FYNNEI. In DNA form, the CDR3 reads TGTGCCAGCAGTGGCCAAAGCCAAGAGACCCAGTACTTC. Protein sequence: CASSGQSQETQYF.

The chain employs TRBV5-1 and TRBJ2-5; D gene uncertain. Germline lookup yields CDR1 SGHRS and CDR2 YFSETQ. The CDR3 is made up of 16 amino acids. The ends were cut back, 0 bases at V and 5 bases at J, with 17 bases in the middle. In DNA form, the CDR3 reads TGCGCCAGCAGCTTGGAGGGCAGGATGGAGACCGAGACCCAGTACTTC. Translation: CASSLEGRMETETQYF.

Remarks on this clone: Other DNA sequences in the same sample also yield this CDR3. The chain joins TRBV7-2 to TRBJ2-5, with 15 positions matching TRBD2. Trimming at V came to 3 bases and at J to 4 bases, leaving 0 bases not matched to a gene. This CDR3 is 15 amino acids long. CDR1 SGHTA and CDR2 FQGNSA come from the germline V gene. The CDR3 bases are TGTGCCAGCAGCTTGGGACTAGCGGGAGGAGAGACCCAGTACTTC. It specifies CASSLGLAGGETQYF.

This clone was counted a single time. The chain couples TRBV30 to TRBJ1-4, with D possibly being TRBD1 (6 bases). CDR3 length: 15 amino acids. V lost 0 bases to trimming and J lost 6 bases, with 14 bases between them. Looked up from germline, CDR1 is GTSNPN and CDR2 is SVGIG (reference sequence). CDR3 region: CAWSVLGGADEKLFF. CDR3 in DNA: TGTGCCTGGAGTGTACTCGGGGGCGCGGATGAAAAACTGTTTTTT.

V gene TRBV5-4 combines with J gene TRBJ2-7; 9 nucleotides agree with TRBD2. Germline loops: CDR1 SGHNT, CDR2 YYREEE (reference sequence). The CDR3 has 17 residues. The V and J ends lost 0 bases and 5 bases, in that order; junction bases with no gene match: 12. CDR3 sequence: CASSLAQTSGRGNEQYF. In DNA, the CDR3 is TGTGCCAGCAGCTTGGCCCAGACTAGCGGTAGGGGTAACGAGCAGTACTTC.

Written as DNA, the CDR3 is TGTGCCAGCAGTTTCTACGGGACTAGCGGGACTAACTACGAGCAGTACTTC. Its protein product is CASSFYGTSGTNYEQYF. The V gene is TRBV27, the J gene TRBJ2-7; 13 bases agree with TRBD2. The germline gives CDR1 MNHEY, CDR2 SMNVEV (reference sequence). V was pared by 3 bases and J by 3 bases, with 8 bases of the junction left unmatched. The CDR3 runs to 17 residues.

V is TRBV2 and J is TRBJ2-7, with TRBD1 identical over 7 bases. The germline V gene encodes CDR1 SNHLY and CDR2 FYNNEI. There are 14 residues in the CDR3. Trimming at V came to 6 bases and at J to 0 bases, leaving 5 bases not matched to a gene. The CDR3 loop reads CASRMDRSSYEQYF. DNA of the CDR3: TGTGCCAGCAGGATGGACAGGAGCTCCTACGAGCAGTACTTC. The whole variable domain, filled in from reference TRBV2 and TRBJ2-7, reads EPEVTQTPSHQVTQMGQEVILRCVPISNHLYFYWYRQILGQKVEFLVSFYNNEISEKSEIFDDQFSVERPDGSNFTLKIRSTKLEDSAMYFCASRMDRSSYEQYFGPGTRLTVT.

The chain uses TRBV2 and TRBJ1-2, with D unresolved. CDR3 length: 12 amino acids. The V gene lost 4 bases and the J gene lost 8 bases, with 11 bases spanning the gap. The V gene's germline CDR1 is SNHLY and CDR2 FYNNEI. CDR3 residues: CASSVQVAGYTF. For the CDR3, the DNA is TGTGCCAGCAGTGTTCAGGTCGCGGGCTACACCTTC.

A few counts support this clone. V gene TRBV18 combines with J gene TRBJ1-5; D is unclear. Germline loops: CDR1 KGHSH, CDR2 LQKENI. The CDR3 is made up of 14 amino acids. Trimming removed 2 bases from V and 2 bases from J, with 7 bases in between. The CDR3 DNA follows: TGTGCCAGCTCACCAACAAGGGGCAATCAGCCCCAGCATTTT. As protein: CASSPTRGNQPQHF.

V gene TRBV2 combines with J gene TRBJ2-2, with D perhaps being TRBD1 or TRBD2 (6 bases each). CDR3 length: 16 residues. The germline V gene has CDR1 SNHLY and CDR2 FYNNEI. V lost 6 bases and J 2 bases, leaving 16 bases between the germline ends. In DNA, the CDR3 is TGTGCCAGCAGAGGGGGGACCGGGCCAAACACCGGGGAGCTGTTTTTT. Translating it yields CASRGGTGPNTGELFF.

The chain links TRBV6-5 to TRBJ1-6; D unresolved. Trimming shortened V by 6 bases and J by 1 base, and 10 bases separated the two germline ends. The CDR3 has 15 amino acids. Germline CDR1 MNHEY, CDR2 SVGAGI. The CDR3 nucleotides read TGTGCCAGCAGGACCGATAGGTCCTATAATTCACCCCTCCACTTT. Its translation: CASRTDRSYNSPLHF.

In the case of this clone: The same CDR3 also results from other DNA sequences found in this sample. The chain couples TRBV7-2 to TRBJ2-5, with TRBD2 matching over 13 bases. This CDR3 is built from 16 residues. Germline V CDR1 and CDR2: SGHTA, FQGNSA. Trimming cost V 1 base and J 4 bases; bases outside gene matches: 3. The CDR3 region has the DNA TGTGCCAGCAGCTTAGAACTAGCGGGAGGGAGAGAGACCCAGTACTTC. It encodes CASSLELAGGRETQYF.

This clone showed up just once. This chain uses TRBV14 with TRBJ1-1; the D is unclear. This CDR3 comprises 13 residues. Germline V gene sequence: CDR1 SGHDN, CDR2 FVKESK. V lost 4 bases to trimming and J lost 3 bases, with 9 bases between them. The CDR3 DNA reads as TGTGCCAGCAGCCTGGCCGGGGACACTGAAGCTTTCTTT. Protein: CASSLAGDTEAFF.

CDR3 region: CASSAIDYTDTQYF. CDR3 in DNA: TGTGCCAGTAGTGCCATAGATTACACAGATACGCAGTATTTT. The chain is built from TRBV19 and TRBJ2-3; D not resolved. The CDR3 extends over 14 amino acids. V shed 5 bases and J shed 2 bases, with 11 bases lying between them. Germline V CDR1 and CDR2: LNHDA, SQIVND (reference sequence). Full variable domain (outside the CDR3, taken from reference TRBV19 and TRBJ2-3): DGGITQSPKYLFRKEGQNVTLSCEQNLNHDAMYWYRQDPGQGLRLIYYSQIVNDFQKGDIAEGYSVSREKKESFPLTVTSAQKNPTAFYLCASSAIDYTDTQYFGPGTRLTVL.

The V call is TRBV6-5, the J call TRBJ1-3; no reliable D call. V shed 8 bases and J shed 0 bases, with 14 bases lying between them. The CDR3 totals 15 residues. Germline V gives CDR1 MNHEY, CDR2 SVGAGI. In DNA form, the CDR3 reads TGTGCCAGCTTCAGAGGCGCCGGCTCTGGAAACACCATATATTTT. Translating it yields CASFRGAGSGNTIYF.

The gene calls are TRBV30 and TRBJ2-1; D remains unclear. The germline V gene has CDR1 GTSNPN and CDR2 SVGIG (reference sequence). Trimming pared 0 bases from V and 4 bases from J, leaving 7 bases between. This CDR3 is 13 amino acids long. The CDR3 DNA is TGTGCCTGGAGTGTCGAAAGTTACAATGAGCAGTTCTTC. Translating gives CAWSVESYNEQFF. The whole variable domain, filled in from reference TRBV30 and TRBJ2-1, reads SQTIHQWPATLVQPVGSPLSLECTVEGTSNPNLYWYRQAAGRGLQLLFYSVGIGQISSEVPQNLSASRPQDRQFILSSKKLLLSDSGFYLCAWSVESYNEQFFGPGTRLTVL.

On this clone: Other DNA sequences of this sample code for an identical CDR3. This rearrangement joins TRBV11-2 to TRBJ1-3, with 9 nucleotides matching TRBD1. The CDR3 is made up of 18 amino acids. Germline CDR1 SGHAT, CDR2 FQNNGV. Trimming cost V 5 bases and J 3 bases; bases outside gene matches: 14. The CDR3, as DNA: TGTGCCAGCAGCCCAGGGACAGGGTCTTTATGGCTTGGAAACACCATATATTTT. Translating gives CASSPGTGSLWLGNTIYF.

In DNA form, the CDR3 reads TGCGCCAGCAGCACCATGCCAGGGGGCCCCTTGAACACTGAAGCTTTCTTT. Residues: CASSTMPGGPLNTEAFF. V is TRBV5-1 and J is TRBJ1-1, with 8 nucleotides matching TRBD1. The CDR3 totals 17 residues. Germline-derived CDR1 and CDR2 are SGHRS and YFSETQ. V shed 4 bases, J shed 0 bases, and the junction held 11 bases outside the gene matches.

The count of this clone is one. The V gene is TRBV5-1, the J gene TRBJ1-1; 10 bases agree with TRBD1. The CDR3 extends over 14 amino acids. Germline V gives CDR1 SGHRS, CDR2 YFSETQ. Trimming cost V 2 bases and J 5 bases; bases outside gene matches: 3. CDR3 in amino acids: CASSFGTGETEAFF. CDR3 coding DNA: TGCGCCAGCAGCTTCGGGACAGGGGAGACTGAAGCTTTCTTT.

The rearrangement joins TRBV10-3 to TRBJ2-5; TRBD1 matches 7 bases. In germline, CDR1 is ENHRY, CDR2 SYGVKD. This CDR3 has 14 amino acids. V shed 9 bases and J 6 bases; nucleotides not matched to a gene: 13. This CDR3 reads CAIGRDSGSKTQYF. CDR3 nucleotide sequence: TGTGCCATTGGCCGGGACAGTGGGTCAAAGACCCAGTACTTC.

The rearrangement links TRBV7-2 to TRBJ2-7; 7 bases line up with TRBD2. After removal of 1 base from V and 6 bases from J, the junction contained 12 bases not matched to a gene. Germline-derived CDR1 and CDR2 are SGHTA and FQGNSA. This CDR3 comprises 16 residues. The CDR3 loop reads CASSLGLAEVRGEQYF. In DNA, the CDR3 is TGTGCCAGCAGCTTAGGCCTAGCGGAGGTCCGGGGCGAGCAGTACTTC.

The V gene is TRBV19, the J gene TRBJ2-7; 7 nucleotides match TRBD1. V was clipped by 5 bases and J by 3 bases; unmatched bases: 7. The CDR3 has 14 amino acids. Per the germline V gene, CDR1 is LNHDA and CDR2 is SQIVND (reference sequence). Here the CDR3 DNA reads TGTGCCAGTAGTGGGACAGCGGTGAGCTACGAGCAGTACTTC. This encodes CASSGTAVSYEQYF.